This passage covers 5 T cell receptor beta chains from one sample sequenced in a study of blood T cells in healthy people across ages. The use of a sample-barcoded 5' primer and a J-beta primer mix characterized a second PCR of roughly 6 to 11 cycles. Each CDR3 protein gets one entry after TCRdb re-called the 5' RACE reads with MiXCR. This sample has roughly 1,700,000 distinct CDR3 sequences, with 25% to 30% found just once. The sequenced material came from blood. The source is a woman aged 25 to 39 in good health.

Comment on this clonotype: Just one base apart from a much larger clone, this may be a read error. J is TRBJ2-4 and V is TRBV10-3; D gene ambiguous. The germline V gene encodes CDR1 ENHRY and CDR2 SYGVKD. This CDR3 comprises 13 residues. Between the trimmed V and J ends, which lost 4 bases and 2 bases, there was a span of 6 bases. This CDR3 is CAISGGPKNIQYF. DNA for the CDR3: TGTGCCATCAGTGGCGGACCCAAAAACATTCAGTACTTC.

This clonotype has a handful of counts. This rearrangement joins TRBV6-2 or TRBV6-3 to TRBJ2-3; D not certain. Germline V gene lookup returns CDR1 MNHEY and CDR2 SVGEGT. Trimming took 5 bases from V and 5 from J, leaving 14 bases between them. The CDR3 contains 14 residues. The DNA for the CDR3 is TGTGCCAGCAGTCTCGGGCCCCGCCAAGATACGCAGTATTTT. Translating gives CASSLGPRQDTQYF.

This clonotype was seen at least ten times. The CDR3 DNA reads TGCGCCAGCAGCTTGGACAGTCTCACAGATACGCAGTATTTT. It translates to CASSLDSLTDTQYF. This rearrangement joins TRBV5-1 to TRBJ2-3, with no clear D. This CDR3 is built from 14 residues. Per germline, CDR1 SGHRS and CDR2 YFSETQ. V was shortened by 0 bases and J by 2 bases, with 7 bases between the two germline ends.

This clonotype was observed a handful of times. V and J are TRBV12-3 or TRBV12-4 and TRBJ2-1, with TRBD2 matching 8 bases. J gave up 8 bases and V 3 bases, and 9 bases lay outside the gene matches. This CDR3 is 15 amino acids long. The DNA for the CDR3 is TGTGCCAGCAGTTTTCGGACCAGCGGGGGCGATGAGCAGTTCTTC. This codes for CASSFRTSGGDEQFF.

The CDR3 coding sequence is TGTGCCAGCAGCTTGGCCCCGGGGCTAGCCTACGAGCAGTACTTC. Its protein is CASSLAPGLAYEQYF. This chain connects TRBV7-2 to TRBJ2-7; D possibly matches TRBD1 or TRBD2 (5 bases each). The CDR3 loop spans 15 amino acids. V lost 3 bases and J lost 2, with 14 bases in between. The germline V gene has CDR1 SGHTA and CDR2 FQGNSA.